These T cell receptor beta chains were read from a single sample in a study of T cell responses to AZD1222 COVID-19 vaccine. TCRdb's copy holds only in-frame clones and misses some; the assay was immunoSEQ multiplex PCR. Of about 120,000 clones detected, approximately 90% appear once; the ten largest clones hold 3%. Specimen: peripheral blood, collected 28 days after the second AZD1222 dose. The source of these receptors is an adult who received the AZD1222 COVID-19 vaccine. The CDR3 runs from the conserved cysteine through the conserved F or W. The order of the fields is V gene, J gene, clone size, D gene, CDR3 DNA, CDR3 protein. The D gene is left open where the match is weak. The size field is filled for only some rows; it gives once, few, many or a size class.

TRBV9	TRBJ2-6	NA	NA	TGTGCCAGCAGCTTCGGAGAGGGCTCCCCTGGGGCCAACGTCCTGACTTTC	CASSFGEGSPGANVLTF
TRBV28	TRBJ1-5	few	NA	TGTGCCAGCAGTATTGAGGGCAATCAGCCCCAGCATTTT	CASSIEGNQPQHF
TRBV30	TRBJ2-1	NA	TRBD1	TGTGCCTGGAGTATGACAGGGGGTTTAATGAATGAGCAGTTCTTC	CAWSMTGGLMNEQFF
TRBV4-2	TRBJ1-5	NA	NA	TGTGCCAGCAGTCAGAACCCTAATAGCAATCAGCCCCAGCATTTT	CASSQNPNSNQPQHF
TRBV6-5	TRBJ1-5	NA	NA	TGTGCCAGCAGTTACCAGGGGCAGGGTCAGCCCCAGCATTTT	CASSYQGQGQPQHF
TRBV6-2/TRBV6-3	TRBJ2-7	NA	TRBD1	TGTGCCAGCGGTTATGCGCTTGGGACAGGCCGTCTACTATCCTACGAGCAGTACTTC	CASGYALGTGRLLSYEQYF
TRBV19	TRBJ2-7	NA	NA	TGTGCCAGTAGTATAGATGGAAAGATCTCCTACGAGCAGTACTTC	CASSIDGKISYEQYF
TRBV5-4	TRBJ1-2	NA	NA	TGTGCCAGCAGTACGGACGGGTTCTATGGCTACACCTTC	CASSTDGFYGYTF
TRBV5-6	TRBJ1-5	NA	TRBD1	TGTGCCAGCAGCTTTCCCCCAGGGGCCCAGGGGGGTCAGCCCCAGCATTTT	CASSFPPGAQGGQPQHF
TRBV7-9	TRBJ2-7	NA	TRBD1	TGTGCCAGCAGCTTAGGGCAGGGGGCCTACGAGCAGTACTTC	CASSLGQGAYEQYF
TRBV4-2	TRBJ1-3	NA	TRBD1	TGTGCCAGCAGCCCCAGACAGGGGGGTGGAAACACCATATATTTT	CASSPRQGGGNTIYF
TRBV9	TRBJ1-3	NA	NA	TGTGCCAGCAGCGTAGGTCTGGGGACCGGAAACACCATATATTTT	CASSVGLGTGNTIYF
TRBV9	TRBJ1-3	NA	NA	TGTGCCAGCAGCGTAGAACAGTTCATCCGGGGAAACACCATATATTTT	CASSVEQFIRGNTIYF
TRBV6-5	TRBJ1-2	NA	TRBD1	TGTGCCAGCAGTCGGGACAGGGGAGACTATGGCTACACCTTC	CASSRDRGDYGYTF
TRBV27	TRBJ2-5	NA	NA	TGTGCCAGCAGGGACTTTCGCAAGACCCAGTACTTC	CASRDFRKTQYF
TRBV28	TRBJ1-5	NA	NA	TGTGCCAGCAGTTTTTTTGGGAATCAGCCCCAGCATTTT	CASSFFGNQPQHF
TRBV14	TRBJ1-2	NA	NA	TGTGCCAGCAGCCAAGAAGGCTACTATGGCTACACCTTC	CASSQEGYYGYTF
TRBV5-4	TRBJ2-3	NA	NA	TGTGCCAGCAGCTTGGGCCAGTACACAGATACGCAGTATTTT	CASSLGQYTDTQYF
TRBV4-1	TRBJ1-5	NA	TRBD1	TGCGCCAGCAGCCAACGACAGGGGGACAATCAGCCCCAGCATTTT	CASSQRQGDNQPQHF
TRBV28	TRBJ1-4	NA	NA	TGTGCCAGCAGTTTAGATGGGGGACCAGAAAAACTGTTTTTT	CASSLDGGPEKLFF
TRBV19	TRBJ2-6	NA	NA	TGTGCCAGTAGTATAGACCCCGGCTCTGGGGCCAACGTCCTGACTTTC	CASSIDPGSGANVLTF
TRBV29-1	TRBJ1-1	NA	NA	TGCAGCACAATGCGGGGGACTGAAGCTTTCTTT	CSTMRGTEAFF